This T cell receptor (beta chain) was observed in a study of blood T cell repertoires in COVID-19 (TCRdb year 2020). Turning to the overall study: Samples from collaborators originated in the United States, Italy and Spain and spanned both the acute and convalescent phases of COVID-19. The material from the prospective study consisted of cDNA or gDNA derived from T cells, B-cell-depleted T cells, or PBMCs. Deeply sampled blood TCRbeta repertoires from subjects exposed to, actively infected with, or recovered from COVID-19 were included in the dataset. A freely available public database, intended as a resource for researchers studying the immune response to SARS-CoV-2, is where the repertoires were released. Samples came from the ongoing ImmuneRACE study (first 160 participants) plus 1,254 subjects from 6 global collaborators. A de-identified subject ID, COVID-19 status, age in years and sex were almost always included in the sample metadata. HLA class I and class II types, where available, came from metadata supplied by the sample provider rather than from assay-based typing.

Worth noting for this clone: Which antigen it targets is not known. No quality values exist for individual bases; no much larger clone is one base distant.

Broader findings and caveats from the paper: Clinical and demographic metadata were provided uncurated, with the amount varying by source and participant.

Each collaborating institution followed its own protocols to collect whole blood in K2EDTA tubes. For TCRbeta analysis, collaborators shipped samples in one of three forms: frozen whole blood, isolated PBMCs, or DNA extracted from either of those sample types. The immunoSEQ Assay, a bias-controlled multiplex PCR, was used to amplify TCRbeta CDR3 regions from genomic DNA. Regarding the original processing steps: Within the assay, amplification of reference gene primers was used to estimate how many nucleated cells each sample contained. Sequence reads were collapsed and filtered to measure the absolute abundance of every unique TCRbeta CDR3 rearrangement. For each sample, productive Simpson clonality was calculated as the square root of Simpson's diversity index across productive rearrangements. As stored in TCRdb, this immuneACCESS dataset retains in-frame rearrangements with V and J assigned. A fraction of the clones does not appear; measured against another copy, unresolved V genes explain less than half of the discrepancy, and the remainder lacks a known reason. That table is the source of V, J and clone size, and D and trimming were worked out from the DNA. The sample profile shows under 300,000 clones; 85% to 90% of them were found once. 6.2% of the sample comes from the top ten.

This TCR derives from a man between 60 and 75 years old with acute or convalescent COVID-19. Material for sequencing was peripheral blood.

The bases are TGTGCCAGCAGCCAAGTCGCAACTAATGAAAAACTGTTTTTT. Protein translation: CASSQVATNEKLFF. The sequence is built from TRBV4-2 and TRBJ1-4, with the D gene too uncertain to name. The germline V gene sets CDR1 to LGHNA and CDR2 to YNFKEQ. The CDR3, from cysteine to phenylalanine, totals 14 residues. CDR3 DNA only is kept here, 42 bases in frame from base 1. V was cut back by 1 base and J by 0 bases, leaving a gap of 3 bases between them.